This is a list of T cell receptor beta chains from one sample in a study of PD-L1 blockade in urothelial cancer. Some clones are missing from TCRdb's copy, which holds only in-frame ones; the method was immunoSEQ multiplex PCR. The sample lists about 91,000 clones; around nine tenths were seen once. Sequenced material: PBMCs, taken around atezolizumab (anti-PD-L1) treatment. Source of these receptors: a man aged 60 to 69 with urothelial cancer. Both conserved end residues are part of each CDR3. The D gene is left open where the match is weak. The size of a clone is reported for some rows only, either as once, few or many, or as a class for expanded clones.

v_gene: TRBV10-1
abundance: NA
d_gene: TRBD2
j_gene: TRBJ2-2
CDR3nt: TGCGCCAGCAGTGATGGCTATAGCGGGGATGGCGGGGAGCTGTTTTTT
CDR3aa: CASSDGYSGDGGELFF

v_gene: TRBV5-1
abundance: NA
d_gene: NA
j_gene: TRBJ2-5
CDR3nt: TGCGCCAGCAGCTTAGGGGGAGAACAAGAGACCCAGTACTTC
CDR3aa: CASSLGGEQETQYF

v_gene: TRBV28
abundance: NA
d_gene: TRBD1
j_gene: TRBJ2-7
CDR3nt: TGTGCCAGCAGTTCGGACCGGGACAGGGTGAGAGGTTCCTACGAGCAGTACTTC
CDR3aa: CASSSDRDRVRGSYEQYF

v_gene: TRBV7-2
abundance: NA
d_gene: TRBD1
j_gene: TRBJ2-3
CDR3nt: TGTGCCAGCTCCCGGGACAGGGGTTCAGATACGCAGTATTTT
CDR3aa: CASSRDRGSDTQYF

v_gene: TRBV4-1
abundance: once
d_gene: TRBD2
j_gene: TRBJ2-7
CDR3nt: TGCGCCAGCAGCCAAGGGGGAAGCGGGAGGGCCCCCTACGAGCAGTACTTC
CDR3aa: CASSQGGSGRAPYEQYF

v_gene: TRBV5-1
abundance: NA
d_gene: TRBD1
j_gene: TRBJ2-2
CDR3nt: TGCGCCAGCAGCGCAAACCCGGGACAGGGGGAGCTGTTTTTT
CDR3aa: CASSANPGQGELFF

v_gene: TRBV6-1
abundance: NA
d_gene: NA
j_gene: TRBJ1-1
CDR3nt: TGTGCCAGCAGTGGGGCAGGTAAAGCTTTCTTT
CDR3aa: CASSGAGKAFF

v_gene: TRBV28
abundance: NA
d_gene: NA
j_gene: TRBJ2-3
CDR3nt: TGTGCCAGCAGTCCCCGTCCGGGCACAGATACGCAGTATTTT
CDR3aa: CASSPRPGTDTQYF

v_gene: TRBV7-2
abundance: NA
d_gene: NA
j_gene: TRBJ1-6
CDR3nt: TGTGCCAGCAGCTTCCTCAATTCACCCCTCCACTTT
CDR3aa: CASSFLNSPLHF

v_gene: TRBV5-4
abundance: NA
d_gene: TRBD1
j_gene: TRBJ2-7
CDR3nt: TGTGCCAGCAGCTTGCGACAGGGGAGCTCCTACGAGCAGTACTTC
CDR3aa: CASSLRQGSSYEQYF

v_gene: TRBV10-2
abundance: NA
d_gene: NA
j_gene: TRBJ1-1
CDR3nt: TGCGCCAGCAGTGAGTCGTGGCGGACTGAAGCTTTCTTT
CDR3aa: CASSESWRTEAFF

v_gene: TRBV7-2
abundance: NA
d_gene: NA
j_gene: TRBJ2-5
CDR3nt: TGTGCCAGCAGCGTTAACCAAGAGACCCAGTACTTC
CDR3aa: CASSVNQETQYF

v_gene: TRBV2
abundance: NA
d_gene: NA
j_gene: TRBJ2-5
CDR3nt: TGTGCCAGCAGCTCCCGGGGGCAAGAGACCCAGTACTTC
CDR3aa: CASSSRGQETQYF

v_gene: TRBV19
abundance: NA
d_gene: NA
j_gene: TRBJ1-1
CDR3nt: TGTGCCAGTAGTATCGTTCCGAGGAATACTGAAGCTTTCTTT
CDR3aa: CASSIVPRNTEAFF

v_gene: TRBV4-3
abundance: NA
d_gene: NA
j_gene: TRBJ2-7
CDR3nt: TGCGCCAGCAGCCAAGAATTTCCGCGAGGGCACGAGCAGTACTTC
CDR3aa: CASSQEFPRGHEQYF

v_gene: TRBV7-2
abundance: NA
d_gene: NA
j_gene: TRBJ1-2
CDR3nt: TGTGCCAGCAGCTTAGTCAGGGCTAACTATGGCTACACCTTC
CDR3aa: CASSLVRANYGYTF

v_gene: TRBV9
abundance: NA
d_gene: TRBD2
j_gene: TRBJ2-7
CDR3nt: TGTGCCAGCAGCGGAGCGGGAGGAGAGCTGTACTTC
CDR3aa: CASSGAGGELYF

v_gene: TRBV6-1
abundance: once
d_gene: NA
j_gene: TRBJ1-5
CDR3nt: TGTGCCAGCAGTGAGGGGACAAGGGGCCTCAATCAGCCCCAGCATTTT
CDR3aa: CASSEGTRGLNQPQHF

v_gene: TRBV7-3
abundance: NA
d_gene: TRBD1
j_gene: TRBJ2-2
CDR3nt: TGTGCCAGCAGCTTAATGGGACCGGGACAGGGGAACCCCGGGGAGCTGTTTTTT
CDR3aa: CASSLMGPGQGNPGELFF

v_gene: TRBV5-8
abundance: NA
d_gene: TRBD1
j_gene: TRBJ2-2
CDR3nt: TGTGCCAGCAGCTTAGGCAGGGGGCGAGCCGGGGAGCTGTTTTTT
CDR3aa: CASSLGRGRAGELFF

v_gene: TRBV21-1
abundance: few
d_gene: NA
j_gene: TRBJ2-7
CDR3nt: TGTGCCAGCAGCAAAGAACGGAGACCCTACGAGCAGTACTTC
CDR3aa: CASSKERRPYEQYF

v_gene: TRBV6-5
abundance: NA
d_gene: TRBD1
j_gene: TRBJ1-5
CDR3nt: TGTGCCAGCAGTTACTCGGGACAGGGCAATCAGCCCCAGCATTTT
CDR3aa: CASSYSGQGNQPQHF

v_gene: TRBV2
abundance: NA
d_gene: TRBD1
j_gene: TRBJ1-2
CDR3nt: TGTGCCAGCAGCGGACAGGGTAGTCCAGCTAACTATGGCTACACCTTC
CDR3aa: CASSGQGSPANYGYTF

v_gene: TRBV9
abundance: few
d_gene: NA
j_gene: TRBJ2-7
CDR3nt: TGTGCCAGCAGCGTAGATCAGGGGAAGGACGAGCAGTACTTC
CDR3aa: CASSVDQGKDEQYF

v_gene: TRBV4-1
abundance: NA
d_gene: TRBD2
j_gene: TRBJ2-2
CDR3nt: TGCGCCAGCACCCGGGGACTAGCGGGAGCCACCGGGGAGCTGTTTTTT
CDR3aa: CASTRGLAGATGELFF

v_gene: TRBV6-4
abundance: NA
d_gene: NA
j_gene: TRBJ2-1
CDR3nt: TGTGCCAGCAGTGCCTCGGACAGATGGGGAAACAATGAGCAGTTCTTC
CDR3aa: CASSASDRWGNNEQFF

v_gene: TRBV7-2
abundance: NA
d_gene: NA
j_gene: TRBJ2-1
CDR3nt: TGTGCCAGCAGCTTCCCCCCGGGCGGGGCTTTCGATGAGCAGTTCTTC
CDR3aa: CASSFPPGGAFDEQFF

v_gene: TRBV28
abundance: few
d_gene: TRBD1
j_gene: TRBJ1-3
CDR3nt: TGTGCCAGCAGCAGACAGGGTATGAAGGCAAACACCATATATTTT
CDR3aa: CASSRQGMKANTIYF

v_gene: TRBV21-1
abundance: once
d_gene: NA
j_gene: TRBJ2-1
CDR3nt: TGTGCCAGCAGCAAAGAGCGAAGACAGGGGTGGTGCAATGAGCAGTTCTTC
CDR3aa: CASSKERRQGWCNEQFF

v_gene: TRBV7-3
abundance: NA
d_gene: NA
j_gene: TRBJ2-3
CDR3nt: TGTGCCAGCGGCAGTGCAGATACGCAGTATTTT
CDR3aa: CASGSADTQYF

v_gene: TRBV4-3
abundance: once
d_gene: TRBD2
j_gene: TRBJ2-1
CDR3nt: TGCGCCAGCAGCCAAGACGGCCCTCTAGCGGGAGGGCATTACAATGAGCAGTTCTTC
CDR3aa: CASSQDGPLAGGHYNEQFF

v_gene: TRBV6-1
abundance: NA
d_gene: TRBD2
j_gene: TRBJ2-2
CDR3nt: TGTGCCAGCACCTCCGGGGGGGCGAACACCGGGGAGCTGTTTTTT
CDR3aa: CASTSGGANTGELFF

v_gene: TRBV11-2
abundance: NA
d_gene: NA
j_gene: TRBJ2-5
CDR3nt: TGTGCCAGCAGCTTAGAGGCCAGGGCCGACCAGTACTTC
CDR3aa: CASSLEARADQYF

v_gene: TRBV7-2
abundance: NA
d_gene: NA
j_gene: TRBJ2-5
CDR3nt: TGTGCCAGCAGCTCGGGGGACCGGGCCCAGTACTTC
CDR3aa: CASSSGDRAQYF

v_gene: TRBV4-2
abundance: NA
d_gene: TRBD1
j_gene: TRBJ1-1
CDR3nt: TGTGCCAGCAGCCCCTTAGGACAGGGGGACACTGAAGCTTTCTTT
CDR3aa: CASSPLGQGDTEAFF

v_gene: TRBV4-3
abundance: NA
d_gene: NA
j_gene: TRBJ2-1
CDR3nt: TGCGCCAGCAGCCAAGACTTGCCGCGTCGGGGATACAATGAGCAGTTCTTC
CDR3aa: CASSQDLPRRGYNEQFF

v_gene: TRBV5-1
abundance: NA
d_gene: NA
j_gene: TRBJ2-2
CDR3nt: TGCGCCAGCAGCGTACAGGATACCGGGGAGCTGTTTTTT
CDR3aa: CASSVQDTGELFF

v_gene: TRBV5-4
abundance: NA
d_gene: TRBD2
j_gene: TRBJ2-7
CDR3nt: TGTGCCAGCAGCTTGGAGGGCGGGGGAGATTCCTACGAGCAGTACTTC
CDR3aa: CASSLEGGGDSYEQYF

v_gene: TRBV29-1
abundance: NA
d_gene: TRBD1
j_gene: TRBJ1-2
CDR3nt: TGCAGCGTTGGTTTGACAGGGGGCGCGACCTATGGCTACACCTTC
CDR3aa: CSVGLTGGATYGYTF

v_gene: TRBV7-9
abundance: NA
d_gene: TRBD1
j_gene: TRBJ2-3
CDR3nt: TGTGCCAGCAGCATAGGACAGGGCCTTTCGAATACGCAGTATTTT
CDR3aa: CASSIGQGLSNTQYF

v_gene: TRBV7-2
abundance: NA
d_gene: TRBD2
j_gene: TRBJ2-1
CDR3nt: TGTGCCAGCAGCCCGAGACTAGCGGGAGGGCCCTATGAGCAGTTCTTC
CDR3aa: CASSPRLAGGPYEQFF

v_gene: TRBV6-6
abundance: NA
d_gene: NA
j_gene: TRBJ1-2
CDR3nt: TGTGCCAGCCTTCAGGGAAATACTAACTATGGCTACACCTTC
CDR3aa: CASLQGNTNYGYTF